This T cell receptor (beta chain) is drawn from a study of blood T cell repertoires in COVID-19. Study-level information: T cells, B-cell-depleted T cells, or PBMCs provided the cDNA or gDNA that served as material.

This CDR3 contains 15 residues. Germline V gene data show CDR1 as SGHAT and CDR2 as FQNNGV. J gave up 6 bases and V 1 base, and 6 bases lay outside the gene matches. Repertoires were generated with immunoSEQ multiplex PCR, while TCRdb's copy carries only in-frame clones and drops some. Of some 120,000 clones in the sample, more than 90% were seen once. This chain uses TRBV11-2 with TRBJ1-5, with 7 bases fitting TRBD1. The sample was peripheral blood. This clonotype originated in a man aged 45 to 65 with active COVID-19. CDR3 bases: TGTGCCAGCAGCTTAGGACAGGGAGCAAGTCAGCCCCAGCATTTT. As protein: CASSLGQGASQPQHF.